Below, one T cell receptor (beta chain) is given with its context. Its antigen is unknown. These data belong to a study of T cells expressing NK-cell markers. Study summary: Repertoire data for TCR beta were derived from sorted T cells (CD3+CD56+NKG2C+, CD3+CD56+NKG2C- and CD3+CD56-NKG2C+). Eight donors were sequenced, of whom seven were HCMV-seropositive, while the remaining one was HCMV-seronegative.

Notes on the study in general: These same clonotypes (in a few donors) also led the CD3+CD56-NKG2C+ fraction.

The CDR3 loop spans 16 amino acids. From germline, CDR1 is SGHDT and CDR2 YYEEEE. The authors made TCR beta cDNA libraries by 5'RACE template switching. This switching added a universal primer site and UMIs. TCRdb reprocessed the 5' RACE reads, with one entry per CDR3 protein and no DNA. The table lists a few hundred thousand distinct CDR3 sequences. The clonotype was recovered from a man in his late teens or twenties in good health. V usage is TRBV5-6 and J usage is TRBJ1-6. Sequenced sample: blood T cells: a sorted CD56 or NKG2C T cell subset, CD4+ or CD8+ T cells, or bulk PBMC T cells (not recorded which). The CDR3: CASSFRTELSGSPLHF.